The rows below give T cell receptor beta chains drawn from one sample of a study of blood T cells in healthy people across ages. Each CDR3 protein is one row after TCRdb ran MiXCR on the 5' RACE reads. This table has 500,000 to 600,000 distinct CDR3 sequences, approximately 30% appearing once. The sample consisted of blood. Receptors originate from an older woman in good health. CDR3s include the opening cysteine and the closing phenylalanine or tryptophan. Each record gives: D gene, V gene, CDR3 length, J gene, CDR3 protein. D genes are given only for firm matches.

d_call: NA
v_call: TRBV20-1
cdr3_length: 14
j_call: TRBJ1-5
cdr3_aa: CSARAAEGNQPQHF

d_call: TRBD1
v_call: TRBV7-2
cdr3_length: 14
j_call: TRBJ1-1
cdr3_aa: CASSLGQGRGEAFF

d_call: NA
v_call: TRBV13
cdr3_length: 13
j_call: TRBJ2-7
cdr3_aa: CASSLDPAYEQYF

d_call: TRBD2
v_call: TRBV25-1
cdr3_length: 16
j_call: TRBJ2-1
cdr3_aa: CASSRLAGGPYNEQFF

d_call: NA
v_call: TRBV27
cdr3_length: 15
j_call: TRBJ1-5
cdr3_aa: CASSPDGRGNQPQHF

d_call: NA
v_call: TRBV20-1
cdr3_length: 13
j_call: TRBJ1-1
cdr3_aa: CSATIGGDTEAFF

d_call: TRBD1
v_call: TRBV20-1
cdr3_length: 15
j_call: TRBJ1-1
cdr3_aa: CSARDRVTGVTEAFF

d_call: NA
v_call: TRBV29-1
cdr3_length: 14
j_call: TRBJ1-1
cdr3_aa: CSVLIFLRTAEAFF

d_call: NA
v_call: TRBV2
cdr3_length: 14
j_call: TRBJ2-2
cdr3_aa: CASSGGLLTGELFF

d_call: NA
v_call: TRBV29-1
cdr3_length: 11
j_call: NA
cdr3_aa: CSVATQETQYF

d_call: TRBD1
v_call: TRBV20-1
cdr3_length: 14
j_call: TRBJ1-2
cdr3_aa: CSARAGQGGYGYTF

d_call: NA
v_call: TRBV10-3
cdr3_length: 14
j_call: TRBJ1-1
cdr3_aa: CAISETPRGTEAFF

d_call: NA
v_call: TRBV6-6
cdr3_length: 11
j_call: TRBJ2-7
cdr3_aa: CASLSGYEQYF

d_call: TRBD1
v_call: TRBV28
cdr3_length: 14
j_call: TRBJ1-2
cdr3_aa: CASSLRQGRDGYTF

d_call: NA
v_call: TRBV7-6
cdr3_length: 17
j_call: TRBJ2-1
cdr3_aa: CASSLGFEGYSYNEQFF

d_call: NA
v_call: TRBV4-2
cdr3_length: 17
j_call: TRBJ2-2
cdr3_aa: CASSQDETGTFTGELFF

d_call: NA
v_call: TRBV4-2
cdr3_length: 15
j_call: TRBJ2-4
cdr3_aa: CASSQESGAKNIQYF

d_call: TRBD2
v_call: TRBV7-2
cdr3_length: 16
j_call: TRBJ2-5
cdr3_aa: CASSLEIAGGSETQYF

d_call: NA
v_call: TRBV29-1
cdr3_length: 13
j_call: TRBJ1-1
cdr3_aa: CSVKPQGPTEAFF

d_call: NA
v_call: TRBV9
cdr3_length: 16
j_call: TRBJ1-3
cdr3_aa: CASSVQSARSGNTIYF

d_call: NA
v_call: TRBV7-9
cdr3_length: 14
j_call: TRBJ2-7
cdr3_aa: CASSAQGGKYEQYF

d_call: NA
v_call: TRBV20-1
cdr3_length: 13
j_call: TRBJ1-5
cdr3_aa: CSARGQGNQPQHF

d_call: NA
v_call: TRBV9
cdr3_length: 14
j_call: TRBJ1-2
cdr3_aa: CASNRQGLNYGYTF

d_call: NA
v_call: TRBV19
cdr3_length: 13
j_call: NA
cdr3_aa: CASRAVGYNEQFF

d_call: NA
v_call: TRBV7-7
cdr3_length: 14
j_call: TRBJ2-7
cdr3_aa: CASSPNRYSYEQYF

d_call: NA
v_call: TRBV5-4
cdr3_length: 13
j_call: TRBJ1-2
cdr3_aa: CASSSDSNNGYTF

d_call: NA
v_call: TRBV6-4
cdr3_length: 13
j_call: TRBJ1-2
cdr3_aa: CASSRDGSYGYTF

d_call: NA
v_call: TRBV10-3
cdr3_length: 12
j_call: TRBJ2-3
cdr3_aa: CAISEVENTQYF

d_call: NA
v_call: TRBV28
cdr3_length: 17
j_call: TRBJ1-3
cdr3_aa: CASSLIGGGGERNTIYF

d_call: TRBD1
v_call: TRBV5-1
cdr3_length: 17
j_call: TRBJ1-2
cdr3_aa: CASSLEGQGARIYGYTF

d_call: NA
v_call: TRBV7-9
cdr3_length: 15
j_call: TRBJ2-5
cdr3_aa: CASSLRDPGQETQYF

d_call: NA
v_call: TRBV5-5
cdr3_length: 15
j_call: TRBJ2-5
cdr3_aa: CASSKRTEVEETQYF

d_call: NA
v_call: TRBV5-1
cdr3_length: 15
j_call: TRBJ2-1
cdr3_aa: CASSLEGGRTFEQFF

d_call: NA
v_call: TRBV6-4
cdr3_length: 13
j_call: TRBJ2-3
cdr3_aa: CASSEQGMNTQYF

d_call: NA
v_call: TRBV7-2
cdr3_length: 14
j_call: TRBJ2-5
cdr3_aa: CASSLVESQETQYF

d_call: NA
v_call: TRBV20-1
cdr3_length: 14
j_call: NA
cdr3_aa: CSANGQTGIYEQYF

d_call: TRBD1
v_call: TRBV2
cdr3_length: 14
j_call: TRBJ1-4
cdr3_aa: CASKGQGQREKLFF

d_call: NA
v_call: TRBV5-1
cdr3_length: 13
j_call: TRBJ2-4
cdr3_aa: CASSSSWGNIQYF

d_call: TRBD1
v_call: TRBV12-3/TRBV12-4
cdr3_length: 17
j_call: TRBJ1-5
cdr3_aa: CASRQTGGMGSNQPQHF

d_call: NA
v_call: TRBV4-3
cdr3_length: 14
j_call: NA
cdr3_aa: CASSQDRTTYEQYF

d_call: TRBD1
v_call: TRBV10-3
cdr3_length: 16
j_call: TRBJ2-1
cdr3_aa: CAISGQTGGAYNEQFF

d_call: NA
v_call: TRBV10-3
cdr3_length: 15
j_call: TRBJ2-3
cdr3_aa: CAISRQMPDTDTQYF

d_call: NA
v_call: TRBV5-1
cdr3_length: 12
j_call: TRBJ2-7
cdr3_aa: CASSSGSYEQHF

d_call: NA
v_call: TRBV7-9
cdr3_length: 15
j_call: TRBJ2-2
cdr3_aa: CASSMREAPTGELFF

d_call: TRBD2
v_call: TRBV9
cdr3_length: 20
j_call: TRBJ2-3
cdr3_aa: CASSAGLAGGAPVGTDTQYF